A single sample is the source of the 6 T cell receptor beta chains below, sequenced in a study of control samples from healthy donors and cancer patients. Libraries were prepared by immunoSEQ multiplex PCR; TCRdb keeps only in-frame clonotypes and omits some of them. Of 120,000 or so clones in the sample, about 95% are singletons; the top ten hold around 3.6%. The sample consisted of blood. These receptors all stem from a man aged 30 to 39 in good health.

The rearrangement uses TRBV3-1 (or the pseudogene TRBV3-2) and TRBJ1-6; 9 bases agree with TRBD1. The germline V gene encodes CDR1 LGHDT and CDR2 YNNKEL (reference sequence). Trimming removed 6 bases from V and 6 bases from J; junction bases left unmatched: 3. There are 14 residues in the CDR3. CDR3 sequence: CASSRDRANSPLHF. CDR3 bases: TGTGCCAGCAGTCGGGACAGGGCTAATTCACCCCTCCACTTT.

Of note for this clone: The sample carries other DNA sequences with the same CDR3. The rearrangement uses TRBV7-9 and TRBJ1-5; D not certain. The CDR3 extends over 14 amino acids. The V gene's germline CDR1 is SEHNR and CDR2 FQNEAQ (reference sequence). Trimming took off 1 base at V and 3 bases at J, with 7 bases between the two ends. The CDR3 DNA is TGTGCCAGCAGCTTAGGAGGGCTCAATCAGCCCCAGCATTTT. Translated, it gives CASSLGGLNQPQHF.

The sample holds one count of this clone. The J gene is TRBJ1-3, the V gene TRBV6-5, with D hard to call. This CDR3 is 15 amino acids long. CDR1 and CDR2 from the germline V gene are MNHEY and SVGAGI. With 1 base removed from V and 2 bases from J, the gap between germline ends came to 9 bases. The CDR3 nucleotides are TGTGCCAGCAGTTACTTGGACGGGGCTGGAAACACCATATATTTT. Translation gives CASSYLDGAGNTIYF.

This rearrangement joins TRBV30 to TRBJ2-1; 7 nucleotides align to TRBD2. Trimming removed 2 bases from V and 6 bases from J; junction bases left unmatched: 10. CDR1 and CDR2 (germline): GTSNPN, SVGIG (reference sequence). This CDR3 contains 15 residues. In nucleotides, the CDR3 is TGTGCCTGGAGTCACGGGGCGGGGGAGGGCAATGAGCAGTTCTTC. Translation: CAWSHGAGEGNEQFF.

The chain joins TRBV10-3 to TRBJ2-2; 9 bases are shared with TRBD2. The V segment lost 6 bases and the J segment 1 base; nucleotides outside the gene matches: 6. CDR1 ENHRY and CDR2 SYGVKD come from the germline V gene. This CDR3 is built from 16 residues. CDR3 in DNA: TGTGCCATCAGGGATGTAGCGGGGGAGAACACCGGGGAGCTGTTTTTT. As protein: CAIRDVAGENTGELFF.

The chain uses TRBV10-3 and TRBJ1-2; D might be TRBD1 (6 bases). CDR3 length: 13 amino acids. The germline gives CDR1 ENHRY, CDR2 SYGVKD. Trimming removed 3 bases from V and 8 bases from J, with 13 bases in between. In DNA, the CDR3 is TGTGCCATCAGTGACCACAGGGCCCTCGGCTACACCTTC. It translates to CAISDHRALGYTF.